The 14 T cell receptor beta chains presented below share a single source sample, sequenced in a study of long-term antiretroviral therapy in people with HIV (dated by TCRdb to about 2022). The immunoSEQ hsTCRB v3.0 assay was used at survey level resolution for TRB variable region sequencing. The source is immuneACCESS, and TCRdb retained only in-frame sequences with V and J called. Part of the clones is not carried over; for the studies checked, unresolved V genes explain less than half of this, and the remainder is unexplained. The sample has roughly 17,000 clones on record, roughly 77% of them singletons. The ten largest clonotypes hold around 8.3% of the sample. Material: unsorted PBMCs, obtained 0.3 years after starting antiretroviral therapy. These receptor sequences come from a man aged 18 to 35 with HIV.

For this clone: Germline and junction disagree at one end, which may indicate a read error. The J gene is TRBJ2-2, the V gene TRBV7-2; 11 bases are shared with TRBD2. CDR3 length: 15 amino acids. Germline CDR1 and CDR2: SGHTA and FQGNSA. The DNA for the CDR3 is TGTGCCAGCAGATTAGCGGGGGGGTTTTCCGGGGAGCTGTTTTTT. It specifies CASRLAGGFSGELFF.

This sequence joins TRBV2 and TRBJ2-3, with 8 positions matching TRBD1. V was pared by 6 bases and J by 4 bases, with 6 bases of the junction left unmatched. Germline assignment: CDR1 SNHLY and CDR2 FYNNEI. This CDR3 has 14 residues. Here the CDR3 reads CASSGQGGADTQYF. The DNA for the CDR3 is TGTGCCAGCAGCGGACAGGGCGGAGCAGATACGCAGTATTTT.

The J gene is TRBJ2-7, the V gene TRBV2; 8 bases are shared with TRBD1. Losses at the gene ends were 10 bases for V and 2 bases for J; bases not matched to a gene: 7. Germline V gives CDR1 SNHLY, CDR2 FYNNEI. CDR3 length: 13 residues. The CDR3 DNA follows: TGTGCCACCGACGGACAGGGTCCCTACGAGCAGTACTTC. The encoded protein is CATDGQGPYEQYF.

This clone was counted a few times. The chain has TRBV7-9 and TRBJ1-1; D gene unclear. CDR1 is SEHNR and CDR2 is FQNEAQ in the germline V gene (reference sequence). CDR3 size: 15 residues. Trimming removed 5 bases at V and 2 bases at J, with 15 bases between. The CDR3 nucleotides are TGTGCCAGCAGCCCGCACGCATCGCGTAACACTGAAGCTTTCTTT. As protein: CASSPHASRNTEAFF.

This chain joins TRBV5-1 and TRBJ2-1; tentatively, D is TRBD1 (6 bases). Trimming took 0 bases from V and 2 from J, leaving 9 bases between them. The CDR3 extends over 15 amino acids. CDR1 SGHRS and CDR2 YFSETQ come from the germline V gene. CDR3: CASSLGQGPYNEQFF. The DNA of the CDR3 is TGCGCCAGCAGCTTGGGCCAGGGGCCCTACAATGAGCAGTTCTTC.

V and J are TRBV5-1 and TRBJ2-6; D may be TRBD1 or TRBD2 (5 bases each). Per the germline V gene, CDR1 is SGHRS and CDR2 is YFSETQ. Trimming took 2 bases from V and 1 from J, leaving 16 bases between them. The CDR3 covers 18 residues. The CDR3 loop reads CASSFTGQGLSGANVLTF. CDR3 bases: TGCGCCAGCAGCTTCACGGGGCAGGGTCTGTCTGGGGCCAACGTCCTGACTTTC. Supplemented by reference TRBV5-1 and TRBJ2-6, the full variable domain reads KAGVTQTPRYLIKTRGQQVTLSCSPISGHRSVSWYQQTPGQGLQFLFEYFSETQRNKGNFPGRFSGRQFSNSRSEMNVSTLELGDSALYLCASSFTGQGLSGANVLTFGAGSRLTVL.

The chain is built from TRBV5-1 and TRBJ2-5; 12 bases are a match to TRBD2. The CDR3 covers 16 residues. Trimming at V came to 5 bases and at J to 1 base, leaving 6 bases not matched to a gene. Germline assignment: CDR1 SGHRS and CDR2 YFSETQ. CDR3 coding DNA: TGCGCCAGCAGAACCGGGACTAGCGGGTTCCAAGAGACCCAGTACTTC. Encoded protein: CASRTGTSGFQETQYF.

The sample holds one count of this clone. CDR3 sequence (DNA): TGCGCCAGCAGCCAAACCGGACTAGCGGGGGATCGCGAGCAGTACTTC. It codes for CASSQTGLAGDREQYF. The chain joins TRBV4-1 to TRBJ2-7; 13 positions match TRBD2. This CDR3 has 16 residues. The germline V gene has CDR1 MGHRA and CDR2 YSYEKL. Germline trimming cut 2 bases from V and 6 bases from J; bases unmatched to any gene: 7.

V and J are TRBV9 and TRBJ2-1, with TRBD2 identical over 10 bases. The CDR3 spans 16 residues. Looked up from germline, CDR1 is SGDLS and CDR2 is YYNGEE. With 4 bases clipped from V and 6 bases from J, the junction kept 10 bases outside the gene matches. The CDR3 DNA is TGTGCCAGCAGCCCACCGGAGCGGGGGGGCCTCAATGAGCAGTTCTTC. Protein product: CASSPPERGGLNEQFF.

V usage is TRBV19 and J usage is TRBJ1-2; D unresolved. Deletions cut 5 bases from V and 5 bases from J, with 9 bases between. Germline lookup yields CDR1 LNHDA and CDR2 SQIVND (reference sequence). The CDR3 loop spans 12 amino acids. The CDR3 DNA reads TGTGCCAGTAGTTTTATCGGGTATGGCTACACCTTC. It encodes CASSFIGYGYTF.

This rearrangement joins TRBV5-1 to TRBJ1-1; 7 nucleotides align to TRBD1. The CDR3 has 13 residues. The germline V gene has CDR1 SGHRS and CDR2 YFSETQ. Trimming removed 7 bases from V and 8 bases from J; junction bases left unmatched: 11. CDR3 protein: CASGTGVGREAFF. CDR3 nucleotides: TGCGCCAGCGGAACAGGGGTTGGAAGGGAAGCTTTCTTT.

This chain links TRBV9 with TRBJ1-5; no definite D call. The CDR3 is 13 amino acids. V was shortened by 0 bases and J by 6 bases, with 7 bases between the two germline ends. The germline CDR1 and CDR2 sequences are SGDLS and YYNGEE. DNA for the CDR3: TGTGCCAGCAGCGTAGACCCCGGTCAGCCCCAGCATTTT. Amino acids: CASSVDPGQPQHF.

The rearrangement links TRBV2 to TRBJ1-5; D is uncertain. Germline V CDR1 and CDR2: SNHLY, FYNNEI. The CDR3 sequence is 13 residues long. V was clipped by 0 bases and J by 4 bases, with 4 bases between them. In DNA form, the CDR3 reads TGTGCCAGCAGTGAAGCGCTTAATCAGCCCCAGCATTTT. This sequence encodes CASSEALNQPQHF.

The sample holds one count of this clone. The chain carries TRBV11-2 and TRBJ2-2, with 9 positions matching TRBD1. V shed 2 bases, J shed 2 bases, and the junction held 6 bases outside the gene matches. Germline loops: CDR1 SGHAT, CDR2 FQNNGV. The CDR3 length is 17 residues. CDR3 residues: CASSLTTTGGNTGELFF. The CDR3 bases are TGTGCCAGCAGCTTAACCACCACAGGGGGCAACACCGGGGAGCTGTTTTTT.